Following are 25 T cell receptor beta chains from one sample sequenced in a study of T cell responses to AZD1222 COVID-19 vaccine. The repertoire was sequenced with immunoSEQ multiplex PCR; TCRdb's copy has only in-frame clones and lacks some. Of 75,000 to 95,000 clones in the sample, around 90% are singletons; the top ten hold under 5.5%. The source was peripheral blood, collected 28 days after the second AZD1222 dose. The receptors here all came from an adult who received the AZD1222 COVID-19 vaccine.

The rearrangement uses TRBV12-3 or TRBV12-4 and TRBJ2-5, with 8 bases aligning to TRBD1. The CDR3 runs to 13 residues. V trimming: 7 bases; J trimming: 3 bases; junction bases outside the gene matches: 4. The CDR3 DNA is TGTGCCAGCAACCTGGACAGGGAAGAGACCCAGTACTTC. Translating it yields CASNLDREETQYF.

The V and J genes are TRBV19 and TRBJ2-7, with D possibly TRBD1 on 5 matching bases. This CDR3 is built from 15 residues. Germline V gives CDR1 LNHDA, CDR2 SQIVND (reference sequence). Trimming shortened V by 1 base and J by 0 bases, and 10 bases separated the two germline ends. The CDR3 sequence is CASSIGAGLSYEQYF. As DNA, the CDR3 is TGTGCCAGTAGTATAGGGGCAGGGCTCTCCTACGAGCAGTACTTC.

This rearrangement joins TRBV29-1 to TRBJ1-2, with D maybe TRBD1 (6 bases). This CDR3 has 13 residues. Germline CDR1 reads SQVTM; CDR2 reads ANQGSEA. V gave up 3 bases and J gave up 6 bases, with 14 bases separating them. The CDR3 DNA reads as TGCAGCGTTGAGGCAGGGGATATCGATGGCTACACCTTC. Translated: CSVEAGDIDGYTF. The full variable domain, completed using reference TRBV29-1 and TRBJ1-2, is SAVISQKPSRDICQRGTSLTIQCQVDSQVTMMFWYRQQPGQSLTLIATANQGSEATYESGFVIDKFPISRPNLTFSTLTVSNMSPEDSSIYLCSVEAGDIDGYTFGSGTRLTVV.

The chain carries TRBV5-4 and TRBJ1-1; D is possibly TRBD1 (6 bases). Between the trimmed V and J ends, which lost 0 bases and 5 bases, there was a span of 11 bases. The CDR3 totals 14 residues. Germline CDR1 and CDR2: SGHNT and YYREEE (reference sequence). DNA of the CDR3: TGTGCCAGCAGCTTGGAGGGGGGTGGGACTGAAGCTTTCTTT. It translates to CASSLEGGGTEAFF.

The chain is built from TRBV4-1 and TRBJ2-7; unclear D gene. The CDR3 totals 14 residues. Trimming took off 1 base at V and 2 bases at J, with 9 bases between the two ends. Germline V CDR1 and CDR2: MGHRA, YSYEKL. The CDR3, as DNA: TGCGCCAGCAGCCAAGGCCTACCGGCCTACGAGCAGTACGTC. Translating gives CASSQGLPAYEQYV.

V and J are TRBV5-4 and TRBJ2-2; TRBD2 agrees at 13 bases. The CDR3 contains 17 residues. The J segment lost 1 base and the V segment lost 4 bases, leaving 4 bases of the junction unmatched. Germline CDR1 reads SGHNT; CDR2 reads YYREEE (reference sequence). The CDR3 region is CASSTRLAGGNTGELFF. CDR3 DNA sequence: TGTGCCAGCAGCACACGACTAGCGGGGGGGAACACCGGGGAGCTGTTTTTT.

This rearrangement joins TRBV6-5 to TRBJ2-5; 11 bases map to TRBD1. The V and J ends lost 5 bases and 5 bases, in that order; junction bases with no gene match: 7. This CDR3 is 15 amino acids long. The germline gives CDR1 MNHEY, CDR2 SVGAGI. CDR3 sequence: CASSISGTGGETQYF. The DNA for the CDR3 is TGTGCCAGCAGTATATCCGGGACAGGGGGTGAGACCCAGTACTTC.

This clone appeared once. V is TRBV5-4 and J is TRBJ1-6; D is possibly TRBD1 (6 bases). Germline lookup yields CDR1 SGHNT and CDR2 YYREEE (reference sequence). With 4 bases removed from V and 6 bases from J, the gap between germline ends came to 11 bases. The CDR3 totals 14 residues. In DNA, the CDR3 is TGTGCCAGCAGCCGAGACAGGATTAATTCACCCCTCCACTTT. Translation gives CASSRDRINSPLHF.

The J gene is TRBJ2-3, the V gene TRBV14; possibly TRBD1 for D (6 bases). Deletions cut 6 bases from V and 1 base from J, with 14 bases between. CDR1 is SGHDN, CDR2 FVKESK, per germline. This CDR3 region has 15 residues. In nucleotides, the CDR3 is TGTGCCAGCAGACCGACAGGCCACCGCACAGATACGCAGTATTTT. It specifies CASRPTGHRTDTQYF.

This clone was seen only a few times. V is TRBV7-2 and J is TRBJ1-4, with 11 positions matching TRBD1. The CDR3 totals 17 residues. Unmatched junction bases numbered 13, after V lost 5 bases and J lost 8 bases. Germline V gene sequence: CDR1 SGHTA, CDR2 FQGNSA. CDR3 sequence reads: CASSLDPWGTGGEKLFF. The CDR3 DNA reads TGTGCCAGCAGCCTTGACCCGTGGGGGACAGGGGGAGAAAAACTGTTTTTT.

Written as DNA, the CDR3 is TGTGCCAGTAGTATAGATCTCGAGACCCGGGACAGGGGGAATGAAAAACTGTTTTTT. Its protein product is CASSIDLETRDRGNEKLFF. The V and J genes are TRBV19 and TRBJ1-4, with TRBD1 identical over 11 bases. V was pared by 0 bases and J by 5 bases, with 11 bases of the junction left unmatched. The CDR3 sequence is 19 residues long. Germline CDR1 LNHDA, CDR2 SQIVND (reference sequence).

J is TRBJ1-5 and V is TRBV15; D is undetermined. V was cut by 5 bases and J by 1 base, with 9 bases left in between. This CDR3 spans 14 amino acids. Germline-derived CDR1 and CDR2 are LNHNV and YYDKDF (reference sequence). CDR3 loop: CATSLGLSNQPQHF. CDR3 nucleotides: TGTGCCACCAGCTTGGGGTTAAGCAATCAGCCCCAGCATTTT.

In this sample, this clone turned up a few times. This chain connects TRBV15 to TRBJ2-7, with 10 bases lining up with TRBD1. V was clipped by 7 bases and J by 2 bases; unmatched bases: 20. Germline CDR1 is LNHNV and CDR2 is YYDKDF (reference sequence). This CDR3 comprises 19 residues. DNA of the CDR3: TGTGCCACCAACAACATCACCTTCCCTGGACAGGGGGGAACCTACGAGCAGTACTTC. As protein: CATNNITFPGQGGTYEQYF. The variable domain in full, completed from reference TRBV15 and TRBJ2-7, reads DAMVIQNPRYQVTQFGKPVTLSCSQTLNHNVMYWYQQKSSQAPKLLFHYYDKDFNNEADTPDNFQSRRPNTSFCFLDIRSPGLGDTAMYLCATNNITFPGQGGTYEQYFGPGTRLTVT.

The V and J genes are TRBV29-1 and TRBJ2-5; D perhaps matches TRBD2 (5 bases). Germline values: CDR1 SQVTM, CDR2 ANQGSEA. This CDR3 is built from 10 residues. Trimming left V 5 bases short and J 5 bases short, with 6 bases between. The CDR3 here is CSVSGETQYF. Written as DNA, the CDR3 is TGCAGCGTTTCGGGGGAGACCCAGTACTTC.

The chain joins TRBV9 to TRBJ1-5; maybe TRBD1 (5 bases). Germline CDR1 is SGDLS and CDR2 is YYNGEE. The CDR3 runs to 14 residues. V was trimmed by 2 bases and J by 1 base, leaving 7 bases between them. In DNA form, the CDR3 reads TGTGCCAGCAGCGTGACAGCCAGCAATCAGCCCCAGCATTTT. Translating gives CASSVTASNQPQHF.

The chain employs TRBV7-2 and TRBJ2-4; 9 bases fit TRBD2. Trimming took 1 base from V and 5 from J; bases not matched to a gene: 12. The germline gives CDR1 SGHTA, CDR2 FQGNSA. The CDR3 covers 18 residues. DNA of the CDR3: TGTGCCAGCAGCTTAGGAAAGGCGGGGGGGCCCCCCCAAAACATTCAGTACTTC. Residues: CASSLGKAGGPPQNIQYF. Supplemented by reference TRBV7-2 and TRBJ2-4, the full variable domain reads GAGVSQSPSNKVTEKGKDVELRCDPISGHTALYWYRQSLGQGLEFLIYFQGNSAPDKSGLPSDRFSAERTGGSVSTLTIQRTQQEDSAVYLCASSLGKAGGPPQNIQYFGAGTRLSVL.

Only one count was recorded for this clone. V is TRBV27 and J is TRBJ2-4; a possible D gene is TRBD2 (5 bases). Trimming shortened V by 3 bases and J by 5 bases, and 11 bases separated the two germline ends. CDR3 size: 14 residues. The germline V gene has CDR1 MNHEY and CDR2 SMNVEV (reference sequence). CDR3 amino acids: CASSFLGGENIQYF. The CDR3 nucleotides read TGTGCCAGCAGTTTCTTAGGAGGCGAAAACATTCAGTACTTC.

The chain recombines TRBV9 with TRBJ1-6, with unresolved D. This CDR3 region has 16 residues. The germline V and J ends were trimmed by 4 bases and 4 bases, with 15 bases remaining between them. Germline CDR1 and CDR2: SGDLS and YYNGEE. Written as DNA, the CDR3 is TGTGCCAGCAGCCCCCAGCAGTCCCCGTATAATTCACCCCTCCACTTT. The encoded protein is CASSPQQSPYNSPLHF. The full variable domain, in which reference TRBV9 and TRBJ1-6 provide the parts outside the CDR3, is DSGVTQTPKHLITATGQRVTLRCSPRSGDLSVYWYQQSLDQGLQFLIQYYNGEERAKGNILERFSAQQFPDLHSELNLSSLELGDSALYFCASSPQQSPYNSPLHFGNGTRLTVT.

The V call is TRBV27, the J call TRBJ1-4; 7 positions match TRBD1. Germline V gene lookup returns CDR1 MNHEY and CDR2 SMNVEV (reference sequence). V gave up 5 bases and J gave up 5 bases; unmatched junction bases: 5. The CDR3 loop spans 14 amino acids. This CDR3 reads CASSDRVPNEKLFF. The CDR3 bases are TGTGCCAGCAGTGACAGGGTTCCCAATGAAAAACTGTTTTTT.

This rearrangement joins TRBV6-1 to TRBJ1-5, with 7 bases that match TRBD1. Trimming took 7 bases from V and 3 from J; bases not matched to a gene: 12. This CDR3 contains 16 residues. Germline V gene sequence: CDR1 MNHNS, CDR2 SASEGT. CDR3 DNA sequence: TGTGCCAGCACTGACAGGGTGGAGGAGGCCAATCAGCCCCAGCATTTT. It encodes CASTDRVEEANQPQHF.

J is TRBJ2-7 and V is TRBV20-1; D gene ambiguous. Trimming stripped 3 bases from V and 1 base from J, with 4 bases between. This CDR3 is built from 11 residues. Germline assignment: CDR1 DFQATT and CDR2 SNEGSKA (reference sequence). The CDR3 here is CSASWSYEQYF. The CDR3 region has the DNA TGCAGTGCTAGTTGGTCCTACGAGCAGTACTTC.

This clone showed up just once. The rearrangement uses TRBV30 and TRBJ1-4; 12 positions agree with TRBD1. Germline CDR1 and CDR2: GTSNPN and SVGIG (reference sequence). The V segment lost 3 bases and the J segment 14 bases; nucleotides outside the gene matches: 13. There are 15 residues in the CDR3. CDR3 sequence: CAWSVSRDRGRQLFF. CDR3 in DNA: TGTGCCTGGAGCGTTTCCAGGGACAGGGGGCGACAGCTGTTTTTT.

The chain carries TRBV5-4 and TRBJ1-2; D is unclear. The CDR3 spans 16 residues. The germline gives CDR1 SGHNT, CDR2 YYREEE (reference sequence). V was trimmed by 4 bases and J by 8 bases, leaving 24 bases between them. CDR3 coding DNA: TGTGCCAGCAGCCCCAATCCCAAAGAAATCAGGATGGGCTACACCTTC. It translates to CASSPNPKEIRMGYTF.

The chain is built from TRBV9 and TRBJ2-5, with 8 bases that match TRBD1. With 1 base clipped from V and 4 bases from J, the junction kept 15 bases outside the gene matches. This CDR3 comprises 18 residues. Germline V gives CDR1 SGDLS, CDR2 YYNGEE. CDR3 protein: CASSVTGTGLLEGETQYF. The CDR3 DNA follows: TGTGCCAGCAGCGTAACCGGGACAGGCCTGCTAGAGGGAGAGACCCAGTACTTC. The full variable domain, with the rest looked up from reference TRBV9 and TRBJ2-5, is DSGVTQTPKHLITATGQRVTLRCSPRSGDLSVYWYQQSLDQGLQFLIQYYNGEERAKGNILERFSAQQFPDLHSELNLSSLELGDSALYFCASSVTGTGLLEGETQYFGPGTRLLVL.

V and J are TRBV6-5 and TRBJ2-7; 10 bases line up with TRBD2. This CDR3 region has 15 residues. V lost 2 bases and J lost 2; bases outside the gene matches: 3. The germline CDR1 and CDR2 sequences are MNHEY and SVGAGI. CDR3 residues: CASSYERGGPYEQYF. The DNA of the CDR3 is TGTGCCAGCAGTTACGAGCGGGGGGGCCCCTACGAGCAGTACTTC.